This TCR beta chain was captured by sequencing in a study of vaccination effects on CD4 cells after COVID-19. The CDR3 loop spans 11 amino acids. Trimming shortened V by 3 bases and J by 3 bases, and 6 bases separated the two germline ends. Looked up from germline, CDR1 is DFQATT and CDR2 is SNEGSKA (reference sequence). Antigen-specific CD4+ T cells were expanded with viral peptide pools in the ViraFEST assay before sequencing. Upon completion of 10 to 11 days in culture, CD4+ T cells were isolated. No vaccinee had earlier SARS-CoV-2 infection, and nucleocapsid antibodies were negative. The authors replaced half the medium with IL-2 medium on days 3 and 7. This clone showed up just once. Its cognate antigen is unknown. Method: immunoSEQ multiplex PCR; TCRdb's copy keeps in-frame clones and lacks some. The data show 27,000 or so clones, around three quarters seen once.

Material: CD4+ T cells from PBMCs cultured with HCoV-NL63 spike peptides, obtained before COVID-19 vaccination. This TCR was sampled from a human donor who received a COVID-19 vaccine. The V call is TRBV20-1, the J call TRBJ2-7; D gene uncertain. The CDR3 bases are TGCAGTGCTAGTTCGGTCTACGAGCAGTACTTC. Residues: CSASSVYEQYF.